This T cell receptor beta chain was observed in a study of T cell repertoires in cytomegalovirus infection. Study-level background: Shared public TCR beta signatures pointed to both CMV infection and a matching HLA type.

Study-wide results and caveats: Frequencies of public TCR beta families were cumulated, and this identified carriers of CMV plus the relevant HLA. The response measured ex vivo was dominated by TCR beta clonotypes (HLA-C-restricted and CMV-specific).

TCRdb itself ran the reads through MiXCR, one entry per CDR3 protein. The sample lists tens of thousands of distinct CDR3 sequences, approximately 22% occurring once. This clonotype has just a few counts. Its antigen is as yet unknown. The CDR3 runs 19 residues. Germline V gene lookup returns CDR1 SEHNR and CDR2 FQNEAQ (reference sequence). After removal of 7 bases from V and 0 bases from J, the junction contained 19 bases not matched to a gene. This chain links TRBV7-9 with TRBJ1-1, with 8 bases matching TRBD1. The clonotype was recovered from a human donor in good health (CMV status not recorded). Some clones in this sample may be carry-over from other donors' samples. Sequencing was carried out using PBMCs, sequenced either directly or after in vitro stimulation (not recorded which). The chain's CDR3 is CASKWMRGRGLLVNTEAFF. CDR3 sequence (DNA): TGTGCCAGCAAATGGATGCGTGGCAGGGGGCTCCTGGTGAACACTGAAGCTTTCTTT.